The 19 T cell receptor beta chains given below trace back to one sample, sequenced in a study of vaccination effects on CD4 cells after COVID-19. Between days 9 and 10 of culture, CD4+ T cells were separated out. Measured with immunoSEQ multiplex PCR; TCRdb has only the in-frame clones, and not every one. The sample consists of about 74,000 clones, 70% to 80% of them appearing once. Their antigen targets remain unknown. Source: CD4+ T cells from PBMCs cultured without peptide, taken before COVID-19 vaccination. Source of these receptors: a human donor who received a COVID-19 vaccine.

The chain links TRBV6-5 to TRBJ1-3; 10 bases are shared with TRBD1. The CDR3 sequence is 16 residues long. The V gene end was trimmed by 1 base and the J gene end by 7 bases; junction bases not matched to a gene: 7. Germline-derived CDR1 and CDR2 are MNHEY and SVGAGI. The CDR3 coding sequence is TGTGCCAGCAGTTACTTAGGGACAGGGGCATCGAACACCATATATTTT. Protein sequence: CASSYLGTGASNTIYF.

The gene calls are TRBV6-5 and TRBJ1-1; D is ambiguous. This CDR3 has 13 amino acids. V was shortened by 7 bases and J by 1 base, with 10 bases between the two germline ends. Germline V lookup: CDR1 MNHEY, CDR2 SVGAGI. The CDR3 is CASKNGRNTEAFF. The CDR3 nucleotides are TGTGCCAGCAAGAACGGCCGGAACACTGAAGCTTTCTTT.

The chain combines TRBV5-1 with TRBJ2-1, with D unclear. Germline CDR1 reads SGHRS; CDR2 reads YFSETQ. With 0 bases removed from V and 7 bases from J, the gap between germline ends came to 11 bases. This CDR3 is 14 amino acids long. CDR3 sequence reads: CASSLEGNRNEQFF. In DNA form, the CDR3 reads TGCGCCAGCAGCTTGGAAGGGAACCGAAATGAGCAGTTCTTC.

This sequence joins TRBV2 and TRBJ2-3, with 8 bases aligning to TRBD1. This CDR3 region has 16 residues. After removal of 5 bases from V and 1 base from J, the junction contained 8 bases not matched to a gene. Germline loops: CDR1 SNHLY, CDR2 FYNNEI. The CDR3 sequence is CASSRTTTGGTDTQYF. The CDR3 DNA reads TGTGCCAGCAGTCGCACAACGACAGGGGGCACAGATACGCAGTATTTT.

This clone has just one count. V usage is TRBV19 and J usage is TRBJ1-6, with 11 positions matching TRBD1. The CDR3 consists of 15 residues. Losses at the gene ends were 7 bases for V and 9 bases for J; bases not matched to a gene: 8. The germline V gene encodes CDR1 LNHDA and CDR2 SQIVND (reference sequence). The CDR3 nucleotides are TGTGCCAGTACCTCACGGGACAGGGGGTTTTCACCCCTCCACTTT. Translating it yields CASTSRDRGFSPLHF.

V gene TRBV2 combines with J gene TRBJ1-2; 7 nucleotides match TRBD1. This CDR3 has 13 residues. V was pared by 2 bases and J by 8 bases, with 5 bases of the junction left unmatched. Germline CDR1 SNHLY, CDR2 FYNNEI. The CDR3 region is CASSEWTRGGYTF. In DNA form, the CDR3 reads TGTGCCAGCAGTGAATGGACCAGGGGGGGCTACACCTTC.

The J gene is TRBJ1-2, the V gene TRBV6-1, with D possibly TRBD1 on 5 matching bases. The germline V gene has CDR1 MNHNS and CDR2 SASEGT. This CDR3 has 13 residues. With 2 bases removed from V and 7 bases from J, the gap between germline ends came to 11 bases. The CDR3 protein is CASSETGRRGYTF. CDR3 nucleotide sequence: TGTGCCAGCAGTGAAACAGGCAGACGTGGCTACACCTTC.

The V and J genes are TRBV14 and TRBJ2-3; tentative D call: TRBD1 (5 bases). V was clipped by 1 base and J by 3 bases, with 11 bases between them. Germline CDR1 reads SGHDN; CDR2 reads FVKESK. The CDR3 consists of 15 residues. CDR3 residues: CASSQGRVGTDTQYF. The CDR3 DNA reads TGTGCCAGCAGCCAAGGCAGGGTCGGAACAGATACGCAGTATTTT.

The gene calls are TRBV9 and TRBJ1-1; D ambiguous. Trimming left V 3 bases short and J 0 bases short, with 12 bases between. The CDR3 runs 15 residues. Germline V gene lookup returns CDR1 SGDLS and CDR2 YYNGEE. Here the CDR3 DNA reads TGTGCCAGCAGCGGCAGAGCTCCGATGAACACTGAAGCTTTCTTT. This translates into CASSGRAPMNTEAFF.

The chain joins TRBV28 to TRBJ1-4; D is undetermined. The germline V gene has CDR1 MDHEN and CDR2 SYDVKM. The CDR3 totals 15 residues. The ends were cut back, 6 bases at V and 7 bases at J, with 18 bases in the middle. The CDR3: CASSPPRPHAEKLFF. DNA for the CDR3: TGTGCCAGCAGCCCGCCCCGGCCGCATGCTGAAAAACTGTTTTTT.

The chain is built from TRBV15 and TRBJ1-1; D is uncertain. Germline CDR1 is LNHNV and CDR2 is YYDKDF (reference sequence). The ends were cut back, 0 bases at V and 7 bases at J, with 9 bases in the middle. CDR3 length: 13 amino acids. This CDR3 reads CATSRDRPDEAFF. For the CDR3, the DNA is TGTGCCACCAGCAGAGATCGTCCAGATGAAGCTTTCTTT.

This clone showed up just a few times. This rearrangement joins TRBV7-3 to TRBJ2-6; D may be TRBD2 (5 bases). V was trimmed by 5 bases and J by 0 bases, leaving 17 bases between them. The CDR3 spans 18 residues. Looked up from germline, CDR1 is SGHTA and CDR2 is FQGTGA. The CDR3 reads CASSPREGSTSGANVLTF. The CDR3 DNA is TGTGCCAGCAGCCCCCGTGAAGGGAGCACCTCTGGGGCCAACGTCCTGACTTTC.

The V call is TRBV6-5, the J call TRBJ1-3; tentatively, D is TRBD1 (6 bases). Trimming removed 4 bases at V and 4 bases at J, with 8 bases between. The CDR3 has 13 amino acids. CDR1 MNHEY and CDR2 SVGAGI come from the germline V gene. CDR3 bases: TGTGCCAGCAGTTCCGACAGGGGAAACACCATATATTTT. Amino acid sequence: CASSSDRGNTIYF.

The chain couples TRBV6-4 to TRBJ1-5; 7 nucleotides match TRBD1. V shed 5 bases, J shed 4 bases, and the junction held 5 bases outside the gene matches. The germline V gene has CDR1 MRHNA and CDR2 SNTAGT. CDR3 size: 14 residues. This CDR3 reads CASSSTGNNQPQHF. In DNA form, the CDR3 reads TGTGCCAGCAGTTCGACAGGGAATAATCAGCCCCAGCATTTT.

The chain is built from TRBV7-8 and TRBJ2-7; TRBD2 is a possible D gene (5 bases). CDR1 and CDR2 from the germline V gene are SGHVS and FQNEAQ. The CDR3 sequence is 15 residues long. Trimming pared 5 bases from V and 0 bases from J, leaving 14 bases between. The CDR3 DNA reads TGTGCCAGCAGCCTTCTGGAAACTAGCTCCTACGAGCAGTACGTC. This sequence encodes CASSLLETSSYEQYV.

The rearrangement links TRBV5-4 to TRBJ2-7; 16 positions agree with TRBD2. Trimming took 5 bases from V and 6 from J; bases not matched to a gene: 8. The CDR3 is 16 residues long. Germline V gene data show CDR1 as SGHNT and CDR2 as YYREEE (reference sequence). The CDR3 loop is CASSKGLAGGPGEQYV. CDR3 nucleotide sequence: TGTGCCAGCAGTAAGGGACTAGCGGGGGGGCCGGGCGAGCAGTACGTC.

The chain couples TRBV4-1 to TRBJ1-6; tentatively, D is TRBD1 (6 bases). Germline-derived CDR1 and CDR2 are MGHRA and YSYEKL. Trimming removed 1 base at V and 5 bases at J, with 6 bases between. This CDR3 is 14 amino acids long. Here the CDR3 reads CASSQGQDNSPLHF. CDR3 coding DNA: TGCGCCAGCAGCCAAGGACAGGATAATTCACCCCTCCACTTT.

J is TRBJ2-3 and V is TRBV6-5; no reliable D call. V lost 2 bases, J lost 1 base, and 7 bases lay in between. The CDR3 spans 14 residues. CDR1 is MNHEY and CDR2 is SVGAGI in the germline V gene. The chain's CDR3 is CASSYRWGTDTQYF. CDR3 nucleotides: TGTGCCAGCAGTTACCGTTGGGGCACAGATACGCAGTATTTT.

V and J are TRBV5-8 and TRBJ2-3; D call uncertain. Germline V gene lookup returns CDR1 SGHTS and CDR2 YDEGEE. V lost 0 bases to trimming and J lost 4 bases, with 12 bases between them. The CDR3 extends over 15 amino acids. CDR3 in DNA: TGTGCCAGCAGCTTGGTTCTCGAAGGCCCAGATACGCAGTATTTT. Translation: CASSLVLEGPDTQYF. The whole variable domain, filled in from reference TRBV5-8 and TRBJ2-3, reads EAGVTQSPTHLIKTRGQQATLRCSPISGHTSVYWYQQALGLGLQFLLWYDEGEERNRGNFPPRFSGRQFPNYSSELNVNALELEDSALYLCASSLVLEGPDTQYFGPGTRLTVL.